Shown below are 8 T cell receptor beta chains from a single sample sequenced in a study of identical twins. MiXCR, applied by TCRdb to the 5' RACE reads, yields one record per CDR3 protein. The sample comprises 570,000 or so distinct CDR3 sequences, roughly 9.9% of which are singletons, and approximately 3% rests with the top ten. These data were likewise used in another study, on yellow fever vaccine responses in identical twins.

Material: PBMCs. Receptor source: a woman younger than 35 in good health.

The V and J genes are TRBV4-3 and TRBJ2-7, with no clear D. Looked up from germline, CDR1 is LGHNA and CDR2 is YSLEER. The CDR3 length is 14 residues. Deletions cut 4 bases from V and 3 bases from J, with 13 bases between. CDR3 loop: CASSRASANYEQYF. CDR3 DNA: TGCGCCAGCAGCCGGGCTTCGGCCAACTACGAGCAGTACTTC.

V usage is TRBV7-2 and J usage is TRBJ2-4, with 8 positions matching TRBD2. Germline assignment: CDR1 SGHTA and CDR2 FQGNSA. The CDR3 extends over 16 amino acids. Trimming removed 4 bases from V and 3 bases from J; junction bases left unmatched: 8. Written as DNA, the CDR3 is TGTGCCAGCAGCTACCGTCTAGCGGGTGTCAAAAACATTCAGTACTTC. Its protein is CASSYRLAGVKNIQYF.

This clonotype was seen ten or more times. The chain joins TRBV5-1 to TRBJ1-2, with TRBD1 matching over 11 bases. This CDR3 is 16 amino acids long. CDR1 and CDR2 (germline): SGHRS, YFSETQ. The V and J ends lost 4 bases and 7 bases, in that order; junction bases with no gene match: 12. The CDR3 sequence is CASSPNTGQGAVGYTF. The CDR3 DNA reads TGCGCCAGCAGCCCGAATACAGGACAGGGGGCGGTTGGCTACACCTTC.

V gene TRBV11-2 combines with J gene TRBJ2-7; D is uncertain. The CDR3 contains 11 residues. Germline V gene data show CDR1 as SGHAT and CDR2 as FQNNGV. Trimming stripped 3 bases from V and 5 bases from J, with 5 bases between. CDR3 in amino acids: CASSFVHEQYF. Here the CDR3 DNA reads TGTGCCAGCAGCTTCGTTCACGAGCAGTACTTC.

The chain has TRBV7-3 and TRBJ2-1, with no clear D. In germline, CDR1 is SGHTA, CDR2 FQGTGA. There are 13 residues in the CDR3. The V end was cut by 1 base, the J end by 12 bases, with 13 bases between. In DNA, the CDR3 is TGTGCCAGCAGCTTAATGGATAATCGCCCGCAGTTCTTC. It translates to CASSLMDNRPQFF.

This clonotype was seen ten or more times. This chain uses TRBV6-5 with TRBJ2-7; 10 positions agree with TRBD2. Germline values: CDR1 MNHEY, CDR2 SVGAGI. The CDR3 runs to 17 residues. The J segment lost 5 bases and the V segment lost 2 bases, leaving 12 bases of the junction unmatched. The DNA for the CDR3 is TGTGCCAGCAGTTACACCGGGACTAGCGCTACCTATGACGAGCAGTACTTC. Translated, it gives CASSYTGTSATYDEQYF.

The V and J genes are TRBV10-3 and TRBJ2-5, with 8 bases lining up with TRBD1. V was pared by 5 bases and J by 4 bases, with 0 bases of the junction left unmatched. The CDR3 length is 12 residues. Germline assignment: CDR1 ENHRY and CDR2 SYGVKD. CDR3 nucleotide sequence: TGTGCCATCAGTCAGGGGGCAGAGACCCAGTACTTC. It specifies CAISQGAETQYF.

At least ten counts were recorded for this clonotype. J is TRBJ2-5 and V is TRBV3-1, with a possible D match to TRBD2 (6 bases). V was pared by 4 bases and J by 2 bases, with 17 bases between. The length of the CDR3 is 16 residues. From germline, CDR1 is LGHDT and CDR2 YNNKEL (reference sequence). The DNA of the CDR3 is TGTGCCAGCAGCCGTAAGGAGGGGTGGAAACAAGAGACCCAGTACTTC. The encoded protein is CASSRKEGWKQETQYF.